Listed here are 3 T cell receptor beta chains from one sample, sequenced in a study of Ad26.COV2.S vaccination and SARS-CoV-2 variants. Produced via immunoSEQ multiplex PCR; TCRdb's table is partial and in-frame only. The table includes over 400,000 clones, about 92% detected once. Described treatment: roughly 20 received Ad26.COV2.S at low or high dose, single or two shots; about 5 received placebo; per-sample allocation not given. Day 63 after the first injection of vaccine or placebo was the sampling time. This material consisted of peripheral blood, taken in a trial of Ad26.COV2.S vaccine versus placebo. These receptors all stem from a person between 18 and 59 years old who received the Ad26.COV2.S COVID-19 vaccine or a placebo.

The chain employs TRBV4-1 and TRBJ2-2; 10 bases fit TRBD1. Germline lookup yields CDR1 MGHRA and CDR2 YSYEKL. CDR3 length: 17 residues. V dropped 3 bases and J dropped 8; count of bases not matched to a gene: 12. The CDR3 reads CASSHGQGVGSLGELFF. CDR3 nucleotide sequence: TGCGCCAGCAGCCACGGACAGGGGGTCGGTTCATTAGGGGAGCTGTTTTTT.

The rearrangement uses TRBV29-1 and TRBJ2-5; D could derive from TRBD1 or TRBD2 (5 bases each). With 5 bases removed from V and 5 bases from J, the gap between germline ends came to 12 bases. The germline CDR1 and CDR2 sequences are SQVTM and ANQGSEA. The CDR3 has 12 amino acids. CDR3 in amino acids: CSVQRDGETQYF. The CDR3 DNA reads as TGCAGCGTTCAGAGGGACGGGGAGACCCAGTACTTC.

CDR3 amino acids: CATRSSGGPEQYF. The DNA of the CDR3 is TGTGCCACCAGATCCAGCGGGGGGCCCGAGCAGTACTTC. J is TRBJ2-7 and V is TRBV15; 9 bases fit TRBD2. The CDR3 has 13 amino acids. V lost 6 bases to trimming and J lost 6 bases; unmatched junction nucleotides: 6. CDR1 LNHNV and CDR2 YYDKDF come from the germline V gene (reference sequence).